This T cell receptor (beta chain) comes out of a study of Ad26.COV2.S vaccination and SARS-CoV-2 variants. About the research overall: A participant enrolled in the COV1001 Ad26.COV2.S trial arm provided the sample. The authors gave Ad26.COV2.S intramuscularly, either once or twice 56 days apart.

Profiling relied on immunoSEQ multiplex PCR, and the TCRdb table lists in-frame clones only, not all of them. The data hold 360,000 or so clones, with about 89% observed a single time. V lost 3 bases to trimming and J lost 7 bases, with 16 bases between them. This CDR3 has 14 residues. Germline loops: CDR1 MNHNS, CDR2 SASEGT. This sample's treatment: roughly 18 received Ad26.COV2.S at low or high dose, single or two shots; five or six received placebo; per-sample allocation not given. The samples date from day 63 after the first vaccine or placebo injection. The chain links TRBV6-1 to TRBJ2-7; TRBD2 might be the D (6 bases). The clonotype originates from a person aged 18-65 years who received the Ad26.COV2.S COVID-19 vaccine or a placebo. The specimen was peripheral blood, collected in a trial of Ad26.COV2.S vaccine versus placebo. The CDR3 nucleotides are TGTGCCAGCAGTGAGAGGCCCGACGGAGGGGAGCAGTACTTC. Translated: CASSERPDGGEQYF.